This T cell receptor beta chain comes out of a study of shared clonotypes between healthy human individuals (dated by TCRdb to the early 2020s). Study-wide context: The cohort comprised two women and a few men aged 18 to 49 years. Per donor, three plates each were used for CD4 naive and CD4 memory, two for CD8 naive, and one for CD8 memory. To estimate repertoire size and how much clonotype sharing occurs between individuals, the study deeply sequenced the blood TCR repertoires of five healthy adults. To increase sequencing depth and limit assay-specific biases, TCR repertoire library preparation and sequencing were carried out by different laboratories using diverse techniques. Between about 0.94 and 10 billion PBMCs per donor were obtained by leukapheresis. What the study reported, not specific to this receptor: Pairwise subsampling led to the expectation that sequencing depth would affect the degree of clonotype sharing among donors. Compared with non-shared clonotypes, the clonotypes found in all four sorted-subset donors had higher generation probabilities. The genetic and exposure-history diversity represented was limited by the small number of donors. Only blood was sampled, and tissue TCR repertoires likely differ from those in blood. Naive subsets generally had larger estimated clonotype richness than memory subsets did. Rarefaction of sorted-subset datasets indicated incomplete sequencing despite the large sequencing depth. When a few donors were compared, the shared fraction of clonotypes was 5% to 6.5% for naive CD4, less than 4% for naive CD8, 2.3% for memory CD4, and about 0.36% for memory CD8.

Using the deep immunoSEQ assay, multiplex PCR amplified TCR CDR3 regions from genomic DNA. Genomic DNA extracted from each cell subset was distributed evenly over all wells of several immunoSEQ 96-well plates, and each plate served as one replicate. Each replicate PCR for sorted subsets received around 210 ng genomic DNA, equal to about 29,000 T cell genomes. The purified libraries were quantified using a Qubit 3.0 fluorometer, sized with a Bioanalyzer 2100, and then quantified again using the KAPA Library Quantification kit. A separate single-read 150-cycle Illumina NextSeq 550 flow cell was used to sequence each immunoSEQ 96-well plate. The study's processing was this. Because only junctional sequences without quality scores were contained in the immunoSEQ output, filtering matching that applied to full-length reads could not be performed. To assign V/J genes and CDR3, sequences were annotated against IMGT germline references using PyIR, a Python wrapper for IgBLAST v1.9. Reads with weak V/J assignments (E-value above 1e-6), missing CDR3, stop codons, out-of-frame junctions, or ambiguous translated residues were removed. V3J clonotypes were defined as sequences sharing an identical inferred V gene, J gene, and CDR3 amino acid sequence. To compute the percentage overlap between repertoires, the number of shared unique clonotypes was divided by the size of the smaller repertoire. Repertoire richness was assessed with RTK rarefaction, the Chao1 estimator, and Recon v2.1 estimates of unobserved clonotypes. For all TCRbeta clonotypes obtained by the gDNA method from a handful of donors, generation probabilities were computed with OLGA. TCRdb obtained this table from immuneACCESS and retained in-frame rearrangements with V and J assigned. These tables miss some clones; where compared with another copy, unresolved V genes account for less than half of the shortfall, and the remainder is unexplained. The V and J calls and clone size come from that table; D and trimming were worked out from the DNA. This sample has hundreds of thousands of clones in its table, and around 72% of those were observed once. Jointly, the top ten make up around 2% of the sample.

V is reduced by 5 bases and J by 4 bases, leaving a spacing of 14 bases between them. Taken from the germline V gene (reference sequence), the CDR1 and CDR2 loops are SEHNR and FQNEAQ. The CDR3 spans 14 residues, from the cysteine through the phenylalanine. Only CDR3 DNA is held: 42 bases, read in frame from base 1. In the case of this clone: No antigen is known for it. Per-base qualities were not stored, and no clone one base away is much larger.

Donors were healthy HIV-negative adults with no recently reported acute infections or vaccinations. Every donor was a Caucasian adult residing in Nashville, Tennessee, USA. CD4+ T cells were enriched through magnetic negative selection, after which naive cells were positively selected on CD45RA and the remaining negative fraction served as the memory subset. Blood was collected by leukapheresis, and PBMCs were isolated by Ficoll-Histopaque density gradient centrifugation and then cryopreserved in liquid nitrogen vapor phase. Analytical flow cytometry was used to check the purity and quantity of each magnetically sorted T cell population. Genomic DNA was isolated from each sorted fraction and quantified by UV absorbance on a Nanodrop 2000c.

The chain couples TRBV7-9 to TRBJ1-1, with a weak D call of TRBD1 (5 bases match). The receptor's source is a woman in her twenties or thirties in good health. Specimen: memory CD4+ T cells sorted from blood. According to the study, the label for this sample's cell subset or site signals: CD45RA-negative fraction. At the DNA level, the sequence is TGTGCCAGCAGCCCAACCTCAGGGTTCACTGAAGCTTTCTTT. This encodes CASSPTSGFTEAFF.